This TCR beta chain was sequenced during a study of CD8 T cells in ankylosing spondylitis. Germline CDR1 reads SGDLS; CDR2 reads YYNGEE. The CDR3 has 15 residues. V lost 0 bases, J lost 7 bases, and 4 bases stayed unmatched. Study results and limitations: Characteristic of ankylosing spondylitis blood, it appeared, was a TCR beta motif comprising eight highly homologous variants.

Quantitative 5'-RACE with molecular barcodes generated TCR beta libraries. In TCRdb, the 5' RACE reads were re-called with MiXCR into one record per CDR3 protein. The sample holds 35,000 to 50,000 distinct CDR3 sequences; approximately 3% are singletons and the top ten take under 3.5%. There are many counts of this clonotype. Its antigen is not identified. Specimen: blood, either unsorted or a sorted T cell fraction (not recorded which). J is TRBJ1-5 and V is TRBV9; the match to TRBD1 covers 10 bases. The source is a male donor with ankylosing spondylitis or in good health (not recorded which). The CDR3 region is CASSVGDRGDQPQHF. CDR3 in DNA: TGTGCCAGCAGCGTAGGGGACAGGGGAGACCAGCCCCAGCATTTT.